This T cell receptor (beta chain) was identified in a study of blood T cell repertoires in COVID-19. Turning to the study itself: Spain, Italy and the United States supplied samples that represented acute and convalescent COVID-19.

How the authors handled the data: Using reference gene primer amplification, nucleated cell counts were estimated. Assay used: immunoSEQ multiplex PCR; TCRdb lists only in-frame clones, some missing. The V and J calls and clone size were taken over from that table, and D and trimming were inferred from the DNA. The table shows 220,000 or so clones, with more than 85% occurring only once. While infection was still active, Seattle patients were enrolled and then followed longitudinally. The specimen was peripheral blood. The source is a woman aged 45-60 years with COVID-19, enrolled during active disease.

Here the CDR3 DNA reads TGCGCCAGCACCGAGACTAGCGGGGGAAATGGCGAGCAGTACTTC. Encoded protein: CASTETSGGNGEQYF. V usage is TRBV10-2 and J usage is TRBJ2-7, with TRBD2 matching 12 bases. With V trimmed by 7 bases and J by 6 bases, 10 bases remained unmatched. From germline, CDR1 is WSHSY and CDR2 SAAADI. CDR3 length: 15 residues.